This is a list of T cell receptor beta chains from one sample in a study of T-cell memory formation after mild COVID-19. TCRdb called the 5' RACE reads again in MiXCR, with one record for every CDR3 protein. The table lists some 270,000 distinct CDR3 sequences, roughly 15% of them singletons. The sample comprised PBMCs or a T cell subset sorted from them (not recorded which). The receptors originated from an adult woman who had mild COVID-19 (a few samples of this study predate the infection). Cell type and time point are not known. Both conserved end residues are part of each CDR3. The D gene is left open where the match is weak. For some rows the clone size is stated as once, few or many, or as a class when expanded; others skip it.

CDR3aa,CDR3nt,abundance,v_gene,len,j_gene,d_gene
CSARSRASGSHGADTQYF,TGCAGCGCCCGAAGTAGGGCTAGCGGGAGTCACGGGGCAGATACGCAGTATTTT,few,TRBV29-1,18,TRBJ2-3,TRBD2
CASTPRLAGIYEQYF,TGTGCCAGCACCCCCCGCCTAGCGGGGATCTACGAGCAGTACTTC,.,TRBV28,15,TRBJ2-7,TRBD2
CSARGTSLEQYF,TGCAGTGCTAGAGGGACTTCCCTCGAGCAGTACTTC,.,TRBV20-1,12,TRBJ2-7,.
CASSYSSGQVSGNTIYF,TGTGCCAGCAGTTACTCATCGGGACAAGTCTCTGGAAACACCATATATTTT,.,TRBV6-5,17,TRBJ1-3,.
CATSDTVYGYTF,TGTGCCACCAGTGATACCGTCTATGGCTACACCTTC,.,TRBV24-1,12,TRBJ1-2,.
CASSQEVGGSGTDTQYF,TGCGCCAGCAGCCAAGAGGTCGGGGGGTCGGGAACAGATACGCAGTATTTT,many,TRBV4-3,17,TRBJ2-3,TRBD2
CSARVVAGDFYNEQFF,TGCAGTGCTAGAGTGGTAGCGGGAGATTTCTACAATGAGCAGTTCTTC,few,TRBV20-1,16,TRBJ2-1,TRBD2
CASSPTGSYNSPLHF,TGTGCCAGCAGCCCCACAGGGAGCTATAATTCACCCCTCCACTTT,.,TRBV7-9,15,TRBJ1-6,.
CASSNTGDNGYTF,TGTGCCAGCAGCAATACCGGGGACAATGGCTACACCTTC,.,TRBV12-3/TRBV12-4,13,TRBJ1-2,.
CASSPNALGVGYTF,TGTGCCAGCAGTCCTAACGCGTTGGGGGTTGGCTACACCTTC,.,TRBV7-2,14,TRBJ1-2,.
CASSPGLGKINEQFF,TGTGCCAGCAGCCCAGGGTTGGGGAAGATCAATGAGCAGTTCTTC,.,TRBV7-3,15,TRBJ2-1,.
CAWSVSGGSYEQYF,TGTGCCTGGAGTGTATCCGGGGGCTCCTACGAGCAGTACTTC,.,TRBV30,14,TRBJ2-7,.
CASSLWDSRGYGYTF,TGTGCCAGCAGCTTATGGGACAGTCGAGGGTATGGCTACACCTTC,many,TRBV7-9,15,TRBJ1-2,TRBD1
CSAPKRDNEQFF,TGCAGTGCTCCTAAGCGGGACAATGAGCAGTTCTTC,.,TRBV20-1,12,TRBJ2-1,.
CASSRHGLGGMEGYTF,TGTGCCAGCAGCCGACATGGGCTCGGGGGAATGGAGGGCTACACCTTC,.,TRBV11-1,16,TRBJ1-2,.
CASGARDSPLHF,TGTGCCAGTGGGGCGCGGGATTCACCCCTCCACTTT,.,TRBV2,12,TRBJ1-6,.
CASSRGLETQYF,TGTGCCAGCAGTCGGGGGCTTGAGACCCAGTACTTC,few,TRBV6-5,12,TRBJ2-5,.
CASSSRSDEQYF,TGTGCCAGCAGTTCGAGGTCCGACGAGCAGTACTTC,few,TRBV6-6,12,TRBJ2-7,.
CASRSGQGATGELFF,TGTGCCAGCAGATCGGGACAGGGGGCCACCGGGGAGCTGTTTTTT,.,TRBV6-1,15,TRBJ2-2,TRBD1
CASSLARQGNEKLFF,TGTGCCAGCAGCTTGGCTCGGCAGGGTAATGAAAAACTGTTTTTT,few,TRBV5-6,15,TRBJ1-4,.
CASRSTGTGAYEQYF,TGTGCCAGCAGATCTACCGGGACAGGGGCCTACGAGCAGTACTTC,few,TRBV7-9,15,TRBJ2-7,TRBD1
CASSQRTFPRSSYNSPLHF,TGTGCCAGCAGCCAGCGGACATTTCCCAGGAGCTCCTATAATTCACCCCTCCACTTT,few,TRBV14,19,TRBJ1-6,.
CASSPLRGESGELFF,TGTGCCAGCAGTCCCCTAAGGGGGGAATCCGGGGAGCTGTTTTTT,.,TRBV11-2,15,TRBJ2-2,.
CSADRVLTEAFF,TGCAGTGCTGACAGGGTGTTAACTGAAGCTTTCTTT,few,TRBV20-1,12,TRBJ1-1,TRBD1
CATSDWVGSNEQFF,TGTGCCACCAGTGATTGGGTGGGGAGCAATGAGCAGTTCTTC,few,TRBV24-1,14,TRBJ2-1,.
CASSRTEQFF,TGTGCCAGCAGTAGGACTGAGCAGTTCTTC,.,TRBV12-3/TRBV12-4,10,TRBJ2-1,.
CASHYSPSGGSATDTQYF,TGTGCCAGCCACTATTCTCCCAGTGGAGGGAGTGCGACAGATACGCAGTATTTT,few,TRBV6-2/TRBV6-3,18,TRBJ2-3,.